These 32 T cell receptor beta chains share one sample of origin, sequenced in a study of CD8+ T cells in alopecia areata. TCR sequencing used cDNA made by reverse transcription of extracted RNA. Some clones are missing from TCRdb's copy, which holds only in-frame ones; the method was immunoSEQ multiplex PCR. The sample gives about 180,000 clones, 50% to 75% of which show up once; over 12% is in the top ten. Sample: CD4+ T cells sorted from blood, taken at week 0. These receptors all come from a human donor with alopecia areata.

V usage is TRBV5-6 and J usage is TRBJ2-5; D not resolved. The DNA end is more similar to TRBJ2-7, so the J call may be wrong. Germline lookup yields CDR1 SGHDT and CDR2 YYEEEE. The length of the CDR3 is 14 residues. The CDR3 DNA reads TGTGCCAGCACCCTTCGAGGTCGTAGCTACGAGCAGTACTTC. Translated, it gives CASTLRGRSYEQYF.

The chain links TRBV6-1 to TRBJ1-6; unclear D gene. Germline-derived CDR1 and CDR2 are MNHNS and SASEGT. CDR3 length: 12 amino acids. V was shortened by 6 bases and J by 10 bases, with 10 bases between the two germline ends. The CDR3 region has the DNA TGTGCCAGCAGGTCCGCCGGATCACCCCTCCACTTT. Its translation is CASRSAGSPLHF.

The chain joins TRBV30 to TRBJ2-1, with 7 bases matching TRBD1. The CDR3 runs to 14 residues. Germline values: CDR1 GTSNPN, CDR2 SVGIG (reference sequence). With 5 bases clipped from V and 8 bases from J, the junction kept 12 bases outside the gene matches. Here the CDR3 reads CAWGSTGPGDEQFF. CDR3 bases: TGTGCCTGGGGATCGACAGGGCCCGGGGATGAGCAGTTCTTC.

This clone was seen just once. The V call is TRBV9, the J call TRBJ2-5; D not certain. Trimming took 4 bases from V and 5 from J, leaving 15 bases between them. Germline assignment: CDR1 SGDLS and CDR2 YYNGEE. The CDR3 totals 14 residues. The CDR3 reads CASSPHLDGETQYF. The CDR3 nucleotides read TGTGCCAGCAGCCCCCATTTAGATGGGGAGACCCAGTACTTC.

This chain uses TRBV19 with TRBJ1-6; 7 bases agree with TRBD1. The CDR3 runs to 14 residues. V lost 5 bases and J lost 7; bases outside the gene matches: 5. In germline, CDR1 is LNHDA, CDR2 SQIVND (reference sequence). The CDR3 protein is CASSGGDRNSPLHF. CDR3 nucleotides: TGTGCCAGTAGTGGGGGGGACAGAAATTCACCCCTCCACTTT.

The CDR3, as DNA: TGTGCCAGCAGCTTTCGCGGGACTAGCGGGACCTACAATGAGCAGTTCTTC. Translated, it gives CASSFRGTSGTYNEQFF. This sequence joins TRBV11-3 and TRBJ2-1; 13 bases are shared with TRBD2. V shed 3 bases, J shed 2 bases, and the junction held 4 bases outside the gene matches. The germline V gene encodes CDR1 SGHNT and CDR2 YENEEA. The CDR3 has 17 residues.

The chain couples TRBV11-2 to TRBJ2-7, with D possibly matching TRBD2 (6 bases). Germline CDR1 SGHAT, CDR2 FQNNGV. The CDR3 has 16 amino acids. V was trimmed by 1 base and J by 2 bases, leaving 15 bases between them. CDR3 sequence reads: CASSLVGGGRAYEQYF. CDR3 nucleotides: TGTGCCAGCAGCTTAGTGGGGGGAGGCAGAGCCTACGAGCAGTACTTC. Looking up the rest from reference TRBV11-2 and TRBJ2-7 gives the full variable domain: EAGVAQSPRYKIIEKRQSVAFWCNPISGHATLYWYQQILGQGPKLLIQFQNNGVVDDSQLPKDRFSAERLKGVDSTLKIQPAKLEDSAVYLCASSLVGGGRAYEQYFGPGTRLTVT.

This clone was observed a handful of times. V and J are TRBV28 and TRBJ1-1; 8 nucleotides agree with TRBD1. J gave up 5 bases and V 7 bases, and 9 bases lay outside the gene matches. Germline CDR1 reads MDHEN; CDR2 reads SYDVKM. The CDR3 is 14 amino acids. The CDR3 loop reads CASKARQGQTEAFF. CDR3 nucleotides: TGTGCCAGCAAGGCCCGACAGGGGCAAACTGAAGCTTTCTTT. The full variable domain, rest sourced from reference TRBV28 and TRBJ1-1, is DVKVTQSSRYLVKRTGEKVFLECVQDMDHENMFWYRQDPGLGLRLIYFSYDVKMKEKGDIPEGYSVSREKKERFSLILESASTNQTSMYLCASKARQGQTEAFFGQGTRLTVV.

This clone was recorded once. The gene calls are TRBV5-6 and TRBJ1-1; D uncertain. This CDR3 is built from 14 residues. V gave up 1 base and J gave up 5 bases, with 12 bases separating them. Germline assignment: CDR1 SGHDT and CDR2 YYEEEE. CDR3 nucleotides: TGTGCCAGCAGCTTGTTCGATGTGAGGACTGAAGCTTTCTTT. Translating gives CASSLFDVRTEAFF.

The gene calls are TRBV6-6 and TRBJ1-2; 9 nucleotides agree with TRBD1. This CDR3 is 14 amino acids long. V shed 7 bases, J shed 4 bases, and the junction held 7 bases outside the gene matches. The germline CDR1 and CDR2 sequences are MNHNY and SVGAGI (reference sequence). The CDR3 region is CASTTGGTGYGYTF. The CDR3 region has the DNA TGTGCCAGCACGACAGGGGGTACCGGCTATGGCTACACCTTC.

This chain uses TRBV29-1 with TRBJ2-1; no clear D. Germline V gene sequence: CDR1 SQVTM, CDR2 ANQGSEA. V gave up 4 bases and J gave up 7 bases, with 8 bases separating them. The CDR3 covers 11 residues. CDR3 residues: CSVGLANEQFF. The CDR3 DNA is TGCAGCGTTGGGTTGGCTAATGAGCAGTTCTTC.

This clone was counted only a few times. The chain employs TRBV4-1 and TRBJ2-6; possibly TRBD2 for D (7 bases). CDR3 length: 22 amino acids. The V gene lost 0 bases and the J gene lost 0 bases, with 24 bases spanning the gap. CDR1 and CDR2 from the germline V gene are MGHRA and YSYEKL. CDR3 protein: CASSQEVLRRGPGNSGANVLTF. The CDR3, as DNA: TGCGCCAGCAGCCAAGAAGTGCTCAGGCGGGGGCCAGGAAACTCTGGGGCCAACGTCCTGACTTTC.

The rearrangement joins TRBV4-2 to TRBJ2-1; the D is unclear. Germline V lookup: CDR1 LGHNA, CDR2 YNFKEQ. The CDR3 is 14 residues long. Trimming removed 1 base from V and 9 bases from J, with 13 bases in between. CDR3 DNA: TGTGCCAGCAGCCAAGGAGTAGAGTTGGGTGAGCAGTTCTTC. It translates to CASSQGVELGEQFF.

The chain combines TRBV30 with TRBJ1-5; D gene unclear. V gave up 4 bases and J gave up 7 bases, with 17 bases separating them. Per germline, CDR1 GTSNPN and CDR2 SVGIG (reference sequence). This CDR3 is 14 amino acids long. For the CDR3, the DNA is TGTGCCTGGAAGCTAAACACCGTGGGGCAGCCCCAGCATTTT. Translation: CAWKLNTVGQPQHF.

The V call is TRBV4-2, the J call TRBJ2-7; either TRBD1 or TRBD2 may fit D (5 bases each). Germline CDR1 is LGHNA and CDR2 is YNFKEQ. V gave up 0 bases and J gave up 5 bases, with 14 bases separating them. The CDR3 is made up of 15 amino acids. CDR3 nucleotides: TGTGCCAGCAGCCAAGAGGGGACCGTAGGCCACGAGCAGTACTTC. It codes for CASSQEGTVGHEQYF.

As DNA, the CDR3 is TGCAGCGTTGAAGGGTCAGGAAAAGAGACCCAGTACTTC. This sequence encodes CSVEGSGKETQYF. The chain couples TRBV29-1 to TRBJ2-5, with D unclear. The V and J ends lost 1 base and 3 bases respectively, with 9 bases between them. Germline-derived CDR1 and CDR2 are SQVTM and ANQGSEA. The CDR3 runs 13 residues. Based on the CDR3 plus reference TRBV29-1 and TRBJ2-5, the full variable domain is SAVISQKPSRDICQRGTSLTIQCQVDSQVTMMFWYRQQPGQSLTLIATANQGSEATYESGFVIDKFPISRPNLTFSTLTVSNMSPEDSSIYLCSVEGSGKETQYFGPGTRLLVL.

Worth noting for this clone: This same CDR3 is encoded by further DNA sequences in the sample. The V and J genes are TRBV30 and TRBJ2-3; a possible D gene is TRBD2 (5 bases). Germline CDR1 is GTSNPN and CDR2 is SVGIG (reference sequence). With 3 bases removed from V and 3 bases from J, the gap between germline ends came to 10 bases. CDR3 length equals 13 residues. The CDR3 loop reads CAWRRAATDTQYF. The CDR3 region has the DNA TGTGCCTGGAGGCGGGCAGCTACAGATACGCAGTATTTT.

This sequence joins TRBV29-1 and TRBJ2-3; D not certain. Looked up from germline, CDR1 is SQVTM and CDR2 is ANQGSEA. CDR3 length: 10 amino acids. The V gene lost 3 bases and the J gene lost 4 bases, with 2 bases spanning the gap. In nucleotides, the CDR3 is TGCAGCGTTGAGGCAGATACGCAGTATTTT. This gives the protein CSVEADTQYF.

This clone was seen more than once but under ten times. The chain couples TRBV7-9 to TRBJ1-6; D is unresolved. Germline assignment: CDR1 SEHNR and CDR2 FQNEAQ (reference sequence). Trimming cost V 7 bases and J 8 bases, with 9 bases left between them. This CDR3 has 12 amino acids. The CDR3 bases are TGTGCCAGCACCCCCGGGGATTCACCCCTCCACTTT. Translation gives CASTPGDSPLHF.

This clone was counted a few times. V gene TRBV11-2 combines with J gene TRBJ1-2; D is ambiguous. The germline V and J ends were trimmed by 0 bases and 2 bases, with 10 bases remaining between them. The CDR3 is made up of 15 amino acids. Germline loops: CDR1 SGHAT, CDR2 FQNNGV. Here the CDR3 DNA reads TGTGCCAGCAGCTTAGATCCAGCGGCAAACTATGGCTACACCTTC. Translation gives CASSLDPAANYGYTF.

This chain connects TRBV27 to TRBJ2-5; the match to TRBD1 covers 7 bases. Per germline, CDR1 MNHEY and CDR2 SMNVEV (reference sequence). There are 13 residues in the CDR3. J was trimmed by 5 bases and V by 6 bases; bases with no gene match: 6. CDR3 DNA sequence: TGTGCCAGCAGCCACAGGGGCGCGGAGACCCAGTACTTC. It translates to CASSHRGAETQYF.

The V gene is TRBV18, the J gene TRBJ1-6; TRBD1 agrees at 7 bases. The CDR3 contains 14 residues. Losses at the gene ends were 5 bases for V and 13 bases for J; bases not matched to a gene: 11. Germline assignment: CDR1 KGHSH and CDR2 LQKENI. The CDR3 protein is CASSSGQSQLPLHF. CDR3 coding DNA: TGTGCCAGCTCATCGGGACAGAGCCAGCTCCCCCTCCACTTT. The full variable domain, with the rest looked up from reference TRBV18 and TRBJ1-6, is NAGVMQNPRHLVRRRGQEARLRCSPMKGHSHVYWYRQLPEEGLKFMVYLQKENIIDESGMPKERFSAEFPKEGPSILRIQQVVRGDSAAYFCASSSGQSQLPLHFGNGTRLTVT.

CDR3 protein: CASSPNRVTKGYTF. In DNA, the CDR3 is TGTGCCAGCTCACCGAACAGGGTAACCAAGGGATACACCTTC. The V call is TRBV18, the J call TRBJ1-2; the D gene is possibly TRBD1 (6 bases). CDR1 and CDR2 (germline): KGHSH, LQKENI. Trimming left V 3 bases short and J 11 bases short, with 19 bases between. There are 14 residues in the CDR3.

CDR3 region: CASTSRQGETQYF. The DNA for the CDR3 is TGTGCCAGTACCTCGAGACAGGGAGAGACCCAGTACTTC. The V and J genes are TRBV19 and TRBJ2-5, with 7 bases that match TRBD1. CDR3 length: 13 residues. Germline V CDR1 and CDR2: LNHDA, SQIVND (reference sequence). The junction had 6 bases not matched to a gene; V was cut back by 7 bases and J by 4 bases.

The chain links TRBV6-5 to TRBJ2-6; D not resolved. The CDR3 contains 14 residues. The ends were cut back, 4 bases at V and 0 bases at J, with 4 bases in the middle. Germline V CDR1 and CDR2: MNHEY, SVGAGI. The CDR3 loop reads CASSSLSGANVLTF. As DNA, the CDR3 is TGTGCCAGCAGTTCCCTCTCTGGGGCCAACGTCCTGACTTTC.

The V call is TRBV20-1, the J call TRBJ1-2; maybe TRBD1 (5 bases). Germline CDR1 reads DFQATT; CDR2 reads SNEGSKA (reference sequence). CDR3 length: 11 amino acids. The V end lost 3 bases, the J end lost 7 bases, and 9 bases lay between the germline ends. CDR3 sequence (DNA): TGCAGTGCTAGCCCCGGGGGTGGCTACACCTTC. Residues: CSASPGGGYTF.

The chain combines TRBV7-8 with TRBJ1-5; D is unresolved. Germline CDR1 SGHVS, CDR2 FQNEAQ. V lost 3 bases to trimming and J lost 5 bases, with 17 bases between them. The CDR3 has 16 residues. The CDR3 nucleotides are TGTGCCAGCAGCTTTGAGGGTATCACTCTTGATCAGCCCCAGCATTTT. Translating it yields CASSFEGITLDQPQHF.

This chain uses TRBV18 with TRBJ2-1, with D possibly called TRBD1 or TRBD2 (5 bases each). The CDR3 consists of 15 residues. Germline-derived CDR1 and CDR2 are KGHSH and LQKENI. V lost 5 bases and J 5 bases, leaving 16 bases between the germline ends. The CDR3 bases are TGTGCCAGCTCATTTCGGGGCGCATATGACAATGAGCAGTTCTTC. Amino acids: CASSFRGAYDNEQFF.

This clone has more than one count but fewer than ten. The V call is TRBV10-3, the J call TRBJ1-3, with TRBD1 matching 8 bases. The CDR3 spans 15 residues. The V gene's germline CDR1 is ENHRY and CDR2 SYGVKD. V lost 5 bases, J lost 0 bases, and 3 bases stayed unmatched. CDR3 nucleotides: TGTGCCATCAGTTCGGACAGGGACTCTGGAAACACCATATATTTT. The encoded protein is CAISSDRDSGNTIYF.

V is TRBV10-3 and J is TRBJ2-1; 10 nucleotides match TRBD2. The CDR3 is made up of 14 amino acids. With V trimmed by 10 bases and J by 4 bases, 7 bases remained unmatched. Germline CDR1 and CDR2: ENHRY and SYGVKD. The CDR3 is CATRSGGAYNEQFF. The CDR3 DNA is TGTGCCACCCGGAGCGGGGGGGCTTACAATGAGCAGTTCTTC.

This rearrangement joins TRBV11-2 to TRBJ1-1; no reliable D call. Germline assignment: CDR1 SGHAT and CDR2 FQNNGV. This CDR3 region has 13 residues. V was trimmed by 1 base and J by 4 bases, leaving 7 bases between them. CDR3 in amino acids: CASSLGVSTEAFF. The DNA for the CDR3 is TGTGCCAGCAGCTTAGGGGTCAGCACTGAAGCTTTCTTT.

About this clone: The same CDR3 arises from other DNA sequences in this sample as well. CDR3 nucleotides: TGCAGCGTTGCCGGGCAGTCCACAGATACGCAGTATTTT. This encodes CSVAGQSTDTQYF. This chain links TRBV29-1 with TRBJ2-3, with no clear D. Germline values: CDR1 SQVTM, CDR2 ANQGSEA. The germline V and J ends were trimmed by 4 bases and 2 bases, with 10 bases remaining between them. The CDR3 loop spans 13 amino acids.